These 4 T cell receptor beta chains were sequenced from one sample in a study of blood T cells in healthy people across ages. The use of a sample-barcoded 5' primer and a J-beta primer mix characterized a second PCR of roughly 6 to 11 cycles. In TCRdb, the 5' RACE reads were re-called with MiXCR into one record per CDR3 protein. Here the sample spans roughly 800,000 distinct CDR3 sequences, roughly 24% being singletons. These data also formed part of another study, on T cells of mothers and their children.

The specimen was blood. These receptors were collected from a boy younger than 18 in good health.

This clonotype was seen a few times. The chain recombines TRBV6-1 with TRBJ2-4, with D possibly being TRBD1 (6 bases). The germline V gene encodes CDR1 MNHNS and CDR2 SASEGT. CDR3 length: 16 residues. V lost 0 bases, J lost 2 bases, and 11 bases lay in between. CDR3 residues: CASSEAAGVTKNIQYF. The CDR3 DNA sequence: TGTGCCAGCAGTGAAGCTGCAGGGGTGACCAAAAACATTCAGTACTTC.

This clonotype was seen a few times. An end of the junction differs from the germline gene, which may be a read error. This sequence joins TRBV3-1 and TRBJ2-5, with D possibly TRBD1 on 5 matching bases. This CDR3 spans 11 amino acids. CDR1 and CDR2 from the germline V gene are LGHDT and YNNKEL (reference sequence). CDR3 sequence: CASSHEQGKFF. In DNA form, the CDR3 reads TGTGCCAGCAGCCACGAGCAGGGAAAGTTCTTC.

The genes are TRBV5-1 and TRBJ2-7, with TRBD2 matching 11 bases. The CDR3 loop spans 15 amino acids. Germline V gives CDR1 SGHRS, CDR2 YFSETQ. With 4 bases clipped from V and 4 bases from J, the junction kept 7 bases outside the gene matches. The CDR3 DNA reads as TGCGCCAGCAGCGCTGGACTAGCGGGTGGATACGAGCAGTACTTC. Its protein product is CASSAGLAGGYEQYF.

The chain is built from TRBV20-1 and TRBJ2-7; 11 positions agree with TRBD2. The end of the DNA is better explained by TRBJ2-1, so the J call may be wrong. CDR3 length: 15 residues. Germline CDR1 is DFQATT and CDR2 is SNEGSKA (reference sequence). CDR3 amino acids: CSAILAGGSRHEQFF. The CDR3 nucleotides read TGCAGTGCTATTCTAGCGGGGGGTAGTAGGCATGAGCAGTTCTTC.